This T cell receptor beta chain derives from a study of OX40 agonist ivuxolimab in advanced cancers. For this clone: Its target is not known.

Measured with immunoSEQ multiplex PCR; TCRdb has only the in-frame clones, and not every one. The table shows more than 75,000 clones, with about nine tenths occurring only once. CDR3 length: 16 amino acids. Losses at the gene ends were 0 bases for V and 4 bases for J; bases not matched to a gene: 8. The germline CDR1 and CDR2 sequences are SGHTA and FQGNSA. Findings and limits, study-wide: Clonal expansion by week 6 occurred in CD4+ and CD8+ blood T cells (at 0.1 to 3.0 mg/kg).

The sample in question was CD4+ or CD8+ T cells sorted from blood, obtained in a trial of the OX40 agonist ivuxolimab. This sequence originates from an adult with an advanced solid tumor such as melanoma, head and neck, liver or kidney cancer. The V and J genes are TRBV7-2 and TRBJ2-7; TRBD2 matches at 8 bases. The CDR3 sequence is CASSLAGPGGGYEQYF. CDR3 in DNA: TGTGCCAGCAGCTTAGCAGGCCCCGGGGGGGGTTACGAGCAGTACTTC.